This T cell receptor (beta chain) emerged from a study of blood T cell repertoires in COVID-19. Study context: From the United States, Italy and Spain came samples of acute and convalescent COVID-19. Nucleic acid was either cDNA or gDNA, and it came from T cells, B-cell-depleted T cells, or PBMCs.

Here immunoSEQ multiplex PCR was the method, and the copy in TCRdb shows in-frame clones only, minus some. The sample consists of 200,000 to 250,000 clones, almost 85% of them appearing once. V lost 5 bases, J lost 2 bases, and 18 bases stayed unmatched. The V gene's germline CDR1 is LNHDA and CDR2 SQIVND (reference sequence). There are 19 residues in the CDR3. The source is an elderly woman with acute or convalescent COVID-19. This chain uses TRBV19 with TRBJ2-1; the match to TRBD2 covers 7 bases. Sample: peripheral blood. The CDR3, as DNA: TGTGCCAGTAGTTACCTCAGGGAGGGCCACCAAGGGCCCTACAATGAGCAGTTCTTC. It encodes CASSYLREGHQGPYNEQFF.